A selection of T cell receptor beta chains follows, all from one sample in a study of T-cell reconstitution after alpha-beta-depleted transplantation in children. Each CDR3 protein gets one entry after TCRdb re-called the PCR reads with MiXCR. The profile shows a few hundred thousand distinct CDR3 sequences, 13% of them singletons. This specimen was PBMCs, taken from the stem cell graft. The source of these receptors is a human donor who donated a stem cell graft to a child with Fanconi anemia. Both conserved end residues are part of each CDR3. D genes are given only for firm matches. Size values are once, few and many counts, or a class for expanded clones, and some rows have none.

abundance: .
d_gene: TRBD1
j_gene: TRBJ2-1
v_gene: TRBV7-2
CDR3aa: CASSHDRGTYNEQFF
CDR3nt: TGTGCCAGCAGCCACGACAGGGGCACCTACAATGAGCAGTTCTTC

abundance: few
d_gene: .
j_gene: TRBJ1-6
v_gene: TRBV7-6
CDR3aa: CASSSWELNSPLHF
CDR3nt: TGTGCCAGCAGCTCCTGGGAGCTTAATTCACCCCTCCACTTT

abundance: many
d_gene: .
j_gene: TRBJ2-1
v_gene: TRBV7-2
CDR3aa: CASLVDWKPYNEQFF
CDR3nt: TGTGCCAGCCTGGTCGACTGGAAACCCTACAATGAGCAGTTCTTC

abundance: few
d_gene: .
j_gene: TRBJ2-1
v_gene: TRBV7-9
CDR3aa: CASSLNRDSPVF
CDR3nt: TGTGCCAGCAGCTTAAACCGGGACTCCCCCGTCTTC

abundance: .
d_gene: TRBD1
j_gene: TRBJ1-6
v_gene: TRBV6-1
CDR3aa: CASIPTGFYNSPLHF
CDR3nt: TGTGCCAGCATTCCGACAGGGTTTTATAATTCACCCCTCCACTTT

abundance: few
d_gene: .
j_gene: TRBJ1-2
v_gene: TRBV12-3/TRBV12-4
CDR3aa: CASSLALGPMEGDF
CDR3nt: TGTGCCAGCAGTTTAGCGCTCGGACCCATGGAGGGCGACTTC

abundance: few
d_gene: TRBD1
j_gene: TRBJ1-1
v_gene: TRBV11-3
CDR3aa: CASSASGTAQNTEAFF
CDR3nt: TGTGCCAGCAGCGCCTCCGGGACAGCGCAGAACACTGAAGCTTTCTTT

abundance: .
d_gene: .
j_gene: TRBJ1-2
v_gene: TRBV20-1
CDR3aa: CSARVGNYGYTF
CDR3nt: TGCAGTGCTAGAGTGGGGAACTATGGCTACACCTTC

abundance: many
d_gene: TRBD2
j_gene: TRBJ2-2
v_gene: TRBV5-1
CDR3aa: CASSSGGAEAGELFF
CDR3nt: TGCGCCAGCAGCTCCGGGGGGGCCGAAGCCGGGGAGCTGTTTTTT

abundance: .
d_gene: TRBD2
j_gene: TRBJ2-5
v_gene: TRBV5-1
CDR3aa: CASSDPSGQETQYF
CDR3nt: TGCGCCAGCAGCGATCCTAGCGGCCAAGAGACCCAGTACTTC

abundance: few
d_gene: .
j_gene: TRBJ1-2
v_gene: TRBV12-3/TRBV12-4
CDR3aa: CASSSARHGYTF
CDR3nt: TGTGCCAGCAGTTCTGCGCGGCATGGCTACACCTTC

abundance: .
d_gene: .
j_gene: TRBJ2-1
v_gene: TRBV11-3
CDR3aa: CASSFGTGFSYNEQFF
CDR3nt: TGTGCCAGCAGCTTCGGTACAGGGTTTTCCTACAATGAGCAGTTCTTC

abundance: few
d_gene: .
j_gene: TRBJ1-3
v_gene: TRBV12-3/TRBV12-4
CDR3aa: CASSLGGRSNTIYF
CDR3nt: TGTGCCAGCAGTTTAGGGGGACGGAGTAACACCATATATTTT

abundance: few
d_gene: .
j_gene: TRBJ2-3
v_gene: TRBV12-3/TRBV12-4
CDR3aa: CASSPSAGAGTDTQYF
CDR3nt: TGTGCCAGCAGCCCATCGGCGGGGGCCGGCACAGATACGCAGTATTTT

abundance: many
d_gene: .
j_gene: TRBJ1-1
v_gene: TRBV7-8
CDR3aa: CASSPRRGPEAFF
CDR3nt: TGTGCCAGCAGCCCTAGAAGGGGACCAGAAGCTTTCTTT

abundance: many
d_gene: .
j_gene: TRBJ1-1
v_gene: TRBV20-1
CDR3aa: CSARGIQGNTEAFF
CDR3nt: TGCAGTGCTAGAGGGATACAGGGGAACACTGAAGCTTTCTTT

abundance: once
d_gene: TRBD1
j_gene: TRBJ1-5
v_gene: TRBV20-1
CDR3aa: CSARGGQDQPQHF
CDR3nt: TGCAGTGCTAGAGGGGGACAGGATCAGCCCCAGCATTTT